Listed below are T cell receptor beta chains from one sample, sequenced in a study of glioma-infiltrating T cells. TCRdb recomputed calls from the multiplex PCR reads with MiXCR, one row per CDR3 protein. The sample includes tens of thousands of distinct CDR3 sequences, roughly 39% seen only once; the top ten take less than 45%. Sequenced material: glioma tissue, nonneoplastic brain tissue, or PBMCs (not recorded which). All receptors derive from a human donor with low-grade glioma or glioblastoma, undergoing nonglioma brain surgery, or in good health (not recorded which). The CDR3 runs from the conserved cysteine through the conserved F or W.

V: TRBV20-1; J: TRBJ2-3; CDR3: CSASIAGERDTQYF
V: TRBV18; J: TRBJ2-5; CDR3: CASSRGRQETQYF
V: TRBV19; J: TRBJ2-7; CDR3: CASSAGTTKIYEQYF
V: TRBV24-1; J: TRBJ2-3; CDR3: CATSVGSLTVTDTQYF
V: TRBV2; J: TRBJ2-7; CDR3: CASNPRGRSGEQYF
V: TRBV20-1; J: TRBJ2-5; CDR3: CSATLGLAGGTLQETQYF
V: TRBV5-1; J: TRBJ2-5; CDR3: CASSLNQETQYF
V: TRBV20-1; J: TRBJ1-2; CDR3: CSATVGTQGGYTF
V: TRBV7-3; J: TRBJ1-1; CDR3: CASSPTGGVSTEAFF
V: TRBV5-8; J: TRBJ2-5; CDR3: CASSLGLAGQETQYF
V: TRBV7-2; J: TRBJ2-5; CDR3: CASSDREGETQYF
V: TRBV7-6; J: TRBJ2-5; CDR3: CASSRLQGMETQYF
V: TRBV28; J: TRBJ2-1; CDR3: CASSSPGQGKGEQFF
V: TRBV10-3; J: TRBJ2-7; CDR3: CAISDGSYEQYF
V: TRBV5-8; J: TRBJ1-1; CDR3: CASSLRSRRANTEAFF
V: TRBV5-4; J: TRBJ2-7; CDR3: CASSLGTGAVYEQYF
V: TRBV10-3; J: TRBJ2-7; CDR3: CAISVSTSGTGSSEQYF
V: TRBV12-3/TRBV12-4; J: TRBJ2-2; CDR3: CASSFRSIGGELFF
V: TRBV2; J: TRBJ2-3; CDR3: CASRRTDRGDTQYF
V: TRBV7-2; J: TRBJ2-1; CDR3: CASGLFPGQGLNEQFF
V: TRBV27; J: TRBJ2-1; CDR3: CASRTLSLAGVLNEQFF
V: TRBV3-1; J: TRBJ2-1; CDR3: CASSQGGLQDNEQFF
V: TRBV7-2; J: TRBJ1-1; CDR3: CASSLYNKNTEAFF
V: TRBV20-1; J: TRBJ2-5; CDR3: CSARGGASDETQYF
V: TRBV29-1; J: TRBJ2-2; CDR3: CSVVGRQGVSGELFF
V: TRBV5-6; J: TRBJ1-2; CDR3: CASSQGSSYGYTF
V: TRBV7-8; J: TRBJ2-3; CDR3: CASSLRSSRASTDTQYF
V: TRBV29-1; J: TRBJ1-2; CDR3: CSVEPDNYGYTF
V: TRBV3-1; J: TRBJ2-1; CDR3: CASRGAGAYNEQFF
V: TRBV9; J: TRBJ1-3; CDR3: CASSAPGSPSGNTIYF
V: TRBV7-2; J: TRBJ1-2; CDR3: CASSPGGCNYGYTF
V: TRBV5-5; J: TRBJ1-2; CDR3: CASSALGQEKGYTF
V: TRBV7-2; J: TRBJ2-4; CDR3: CASSIRRSENIQYF
V: TRBV6-2/TRBV6-3; J: TRBJ2-7; CDR3: CASRAGQNSYEQYF
V: TRBV15; J: TRBJ2-3; CDR3: CATSREGTQYF
V: TRBV15; J: TRBJ2-7; CDR3: CATSRPEGGRYEQYF
V: TRBV5-1; J: TRBJ2-1; CDR3: CASSTGQSSLYNEQFF